This T cell receptor beta chain is drawn from a study of human T cells and chemical hapten exposure. Study as a whole: Patch tests containing 0.01% DPC, applied to the upper back, were read at 6 days.

The sample's time point: patch test 2, 6 weeks after DPC sensitization. The treatment denotes: therapeutic diphenylcyclopropenone sensitization with weekly scalp DPC. This CDR3 contains 15 residues. V was shortened by 0 bases and J by 5 bases, with 12 bases between the two germline ends. The germline V gene encodes CDR1 SGHRS and CDR2 YFSETQ. This clonotype has only a few counts. TCRdb redid the calling of the RACE reads with MiXCR, one entry per CDR3 protein. Found here are roughly 120,000 distinct CDR3 sequences, roughly a tenth of them singletons; the top ten hold around 3%. The sequencing here drew on whole blood, taken in connection with sensitization to the hapten diphenylcyclopropenone (DPC). This sequence originates from a woman between 40 and 50 years old with alopecia areata. Some clones in this sample may be carry-over from other donors' samples. This chain links TRBV5-1 with TRBJ2-1; D may be TRBD1 (6 bases). DNA of the CDR3: TGCGCCAGCAGCTTGGAACAGGGTGTAAACAATGAGCAGTTCTTC. Amino acids: CASSLEQGVNNEQFF.